This paragraph reports one TCR beta chain. The sample's treatment: oral pan-JAK inhibitor, 5-10 mg twice daily. This sample was taken from a study of CD8+ T cells in alopecia areata. At the level of the study: Twice a day, 5 to 10 mg of oral tofacitinib was administered to treated patients. Severity was scored as percentage of affected scalp area in treated patients.

RNA was extracted and reverse transcribed into cDNA as the sequencing template. Sequenced by immunoSEQ multiplex PCR; TCRdb stores in-frame clones only, minus some. The table has approximately 170,000 clones, 45% to 65% seen once. V lost 3 bases and J 3 bases, leaving 7 bases between the germline ends. The CDR3 runs 13 residues. Germline values: CDR1 SEHNR, CDR2 FQNEAQ (reference sequence). The starting material was CD4+ T cells sorted from blood, obtained at week 4, from a patient treated with tofacitinib. This sequence originates from a human donor with alopecia areata. The chain combines TRBV7-9 with TRBJ2-3; D is uncertain. The CDR3 spells CASSLGRTDTQYF. CDR3 DNA sequence: TGTGCCAGCAGCTTGGGCAGGACAGATACGCAGTATTTT.